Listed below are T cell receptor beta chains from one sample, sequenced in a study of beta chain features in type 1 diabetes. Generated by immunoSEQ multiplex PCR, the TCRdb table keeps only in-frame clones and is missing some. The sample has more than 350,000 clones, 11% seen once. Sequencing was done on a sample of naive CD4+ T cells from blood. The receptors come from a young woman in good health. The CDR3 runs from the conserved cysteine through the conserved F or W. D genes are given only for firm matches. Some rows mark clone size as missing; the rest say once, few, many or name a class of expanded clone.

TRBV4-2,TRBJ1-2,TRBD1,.,CASSQERQGFGYTF,TGTGCCAGCAGCCAAGAGAGACAGGGGTTCGGCTACACCTTC
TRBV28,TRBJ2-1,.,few,CASSLSYMTVGNEQFF,TGTGCCAGCAGTTTATCTTACATGACTGTTGGCAATGAGCAGTTCTTC
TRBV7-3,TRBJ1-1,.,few,CASSLIGGGEAFF,TGTGCCAGCAGCTTAATCGGGGGAGGTGAAGCTTTCTTT
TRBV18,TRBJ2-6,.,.,CASSPSTSGANVLTF,TGTGCCAGCTCACCGAGCACCTCTGGGGCCAACGTCCTGACTTTC
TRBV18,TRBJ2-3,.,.,CASSPERQEANTQYF,TGTGCCAGCTCACCAGAAAGGCAGGAAGCCAATACGCAGTATTTT
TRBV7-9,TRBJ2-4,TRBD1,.,CASSPGTGGKNIQYF,TGTGCCAGCAGCCCGGGGACAGGGGGCAAAAACATTCAGTACTTC
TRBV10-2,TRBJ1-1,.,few,CASSGPLNTEAFF,TGCGCCAGCAGCGGACCGCTAAACACTGAAGCTTTCTTT
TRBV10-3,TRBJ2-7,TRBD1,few,CAISEGQGSYEQYF,TGTGCCATCAGTGAGGGACAGGGATCCTACGAGCAGTACTTC
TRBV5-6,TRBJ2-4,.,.,CASSFNTFGGIQYF,TGTGCCAGCAGCTTTAATACATTCGGGGGCATTCAGTACTTC
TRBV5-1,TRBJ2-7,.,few,CASSTGTGSYEQYF,TGCGCCAGCAGCACTGGGACGGGCTCCTACGAGCAGTACTTC
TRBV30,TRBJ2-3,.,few,CAWSVGLLGGGGSDTQYF,TGTGCCTGGAGTGTAGGGCTCTTAGGCGGAGGGGGGTCAGATACGCAGTATTTT
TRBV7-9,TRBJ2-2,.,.,CASSLLARTGELFF,TGTGCCAGCAGCTTACTGGCTCGCACCGGGGAGCTGTTTTTT
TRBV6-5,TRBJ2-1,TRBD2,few,CASSQTSGGNNEQFF,TGTGCCAGCAGCCAAACTAGCGGGGGAAACAATGAGCAGTTCTTC
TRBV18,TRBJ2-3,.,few,CASSPQVGTDTQYF,TGTGCCAGCTCACCACAAGTGGGCACAGATACGCAGTATTTT
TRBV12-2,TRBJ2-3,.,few,CASRLSSTDTQYF,TGTGCAAGTCGCTTATCTAGCACAGATACGCAGTATTTT
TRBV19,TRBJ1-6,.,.,CASSIPERNGGSPLHF,TGTGCCAGTAGTATTCCCGAGCGGAATGGTGGTTCACCCCTCCACTTT
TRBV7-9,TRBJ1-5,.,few,CASSQSGRRQANNQPQHF,TGTGCCAGCAGCCAGTCCGGGCGGCGACAGGCGAACAATCAGCCCCAGCATTTT
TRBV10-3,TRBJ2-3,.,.,CAISETKSTDTQYF,TGTGCCATCAGTGAGACTAAAAGCACAGATACGCAGTATTTT
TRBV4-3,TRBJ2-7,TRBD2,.,CASSQDLVLAGGLKKQYF,TGCGCCAGCAGCCAAGATCTTGTACTAGCGGGAGGGTTGAAGAAGCAGTACTTC
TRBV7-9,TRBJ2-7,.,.,CASMVDQISYEQYF,TGTGCCAGCATGGTCGACCAGATCTCCTACGAGCAGTACTTC
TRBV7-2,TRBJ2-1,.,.,CASSLGGTRREQFF,TGTGCCAGCAGCTTAGGGGGTACTAGAAGGGAGCAGTTCTTC
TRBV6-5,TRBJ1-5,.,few,CASSYRGVDQPQHF,TGTGCCAGCAGTTACAGGGGCGTGGATCAGCCCCAGCATTTT
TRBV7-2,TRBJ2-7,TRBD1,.,CASRRDSTYEQYF,TGTGCCAGCCGTAGGGACAGCACCTACGAGCAGTACTTC
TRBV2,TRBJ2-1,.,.,CASSESPSRLQYNEQFF,TGTGCCAGCAGTGAATCTCCGAGCAGACTACAGTACAATGAGCAGTTCTTC
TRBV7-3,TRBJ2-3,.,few,CASSLGAGTDTQYF,TGTGCCAGCAGCTTAGGCGCGGGCACAGATACGCAGTATTTT
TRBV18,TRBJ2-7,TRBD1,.,CASSPLGQSFYEQYF,TGTGCCAGCTCACCACTGGGACAGAGTTTCTACGAGCAGTACTTC
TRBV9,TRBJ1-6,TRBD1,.,CASSVGSGGSMDNSPLHF,TGTGCCAGCAGCGTAGGATCAGGGGGATCTATGGATAATTCACCCCTCCACTTT
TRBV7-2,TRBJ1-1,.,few,CASSLGMNTEAFF,TGTGCCAGCAGCTTGGGGATGAACACTGAAGCTTTCTTT
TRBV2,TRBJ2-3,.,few,CASSPGGTDTQYF,TGTGCCAGCAGTCCCGGGGGAACAGATACGCAGTATTTT
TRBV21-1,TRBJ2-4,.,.,CASSKDVSRIQYF,TGTGCCAGCAGCAAAGATGTGAGTCGCATTCAGTACTTC
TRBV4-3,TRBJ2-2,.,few,CASSQYPGVDTGELFF,TGCGCCAGCAGCCAATACCCGGGGGTGGACACCGGGGAGCTGTTTTTT
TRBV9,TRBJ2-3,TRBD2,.,CASSAAGVRADTQYF,TGTGCCAGCAGCGCTGCGGGAGTTCGGGCAGATACGCAGTATTTT
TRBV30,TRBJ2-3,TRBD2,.,CAWRTSGSTDTQYF,TGTGCCTGGAGGACTAGCGGGAGTACAGATACGCAGTATTTT
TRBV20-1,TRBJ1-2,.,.,CSAMGLRGYTF,TGCAGTGCCATGGGACTCCGTGGCTACACCTTC
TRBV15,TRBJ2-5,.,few,CATSRGGLGGTETQYF,TGTGCCACCAGCAGAGGGGGGCTCGGGGGAACAGAGACCCAGTACTTC